These 11 T cell receptor beta chains came from one sample sequenced in a study of T-cell memory formation after mild COVID-19. TCRdb used MiXCR to reprocess the 5' RACE reads, holding one entry per CDR3 protein. Of approximately 170,000 distinct CDR3 sequences listed, 10% to 15% are singletons. Sequenced sample: PBMCs or a T cell subset sorted from them (not recorded which). These TCRs come from a man aged 18-30 years who had mild COVID-19 (a few samples of this study predate the infection). Cell type and time point are not known.

This clonotype was seen only a few times. The V call is TRBV5-1, the J call TRBJ2-1, with D hard to call. Trimming stripped 0 bases from V and 0 bases from J, with 7 bases between. The length of the CDR3 is 15 residues. Germline V gene sequence: CDR1 SGHRS, CDR2 YFSETQ. Here the CDR3 DNA reads TGCGCCAGCAGCTTGGGCCCCATCTCCTACAATGAGCAGTTCTTC. Protein product: CASSLGPISYNEQFF.

The chain combines TRBV3-1 with TRBJ2-3; D perhaps matches TRBD2 (5 bases). Deletions cut 2 bases from V and 5 bases from J, with 11 bases between. CDR1 is LGHDT and CDR2 is YNNKEL in the germline V gene (reference sequence). The CDR3 has 14 amino acids. CDR3 sequence: CASSQRESGDTQYF. In nucleotides, the CDR3 is TGTGCCAGCAGCCAAAGGGAGTCAGGAGATACGCAGTATTTT.

This clonotype came up many times. This sequence joins TRBV7-8 and TRBJ1-1; no firm D call. The CDR3 extends over 17 amino acids. V lost 5 bases, J lost 0 bases, and 19 bases lay in between. Per the germline V gene, CDR1 is SGHVS and CDR2 is FQNEAQ. CDR3 in DNA: TGTGCCAGCAGCCCCACTCCTAACTTGGCGTTGAACACTGAAGCTTTCTTT. Translated: CASSPTPNLALNTEAFF.

The V gene is TRBV7-2, the J gene TRBJ1-4; TRBD1 aligns across 8 bases. The CDR3 covers 15 residues. V dropped 1 base and J dropped 5; count of bases not matched to a gene: 3. Germline values: CDR1 SGHTA, CDR2 FQGNSA. The CDR3 here is CASSLGDRRNEKLFF. In nucleotides, the CDR3 is TGTGCCAGCAGCTTAGGGGACAGGCGGAATGAAAAACTGTTTTTT. Combining the CDR3 with reference TRBV7-2 and TRBJ1-4 gives the whole variable domain GAGVSQSPSNKVTEKGKDVELRCDPISGHTALYWYRQSLGQGLEFLIYFQGNSAPDKSGLPSDRFSAERTGGSVSTLTIQRTQQEDSAVYLCASSLGDRRNEKLFFGSGTQLSVL.

A few counts support this clonotype. The chain combines TRBV7-9 with TRBJ2-2; D gene unclear. In germline, CDR1 is SEHNR, CDR2 FQNEAQ (reference sequence). Trimming took 4 bases from V and 2 from J, leaving 8 bases between them. The CDR3 runs to 14 residues. CDR3 loop: CASSSWGNTGELFF. The CDR3 bases are TGTGCCAGCAGCTCCTGGGGTAACACCGGGGAGCTGTTTTTT.

The V gene is TRBV6-2 or TRBV6-3, the J gene TRBJ2-7, with 7 bases matching TRBD2. The V gene end was trimmed by 8 bases and the J gene end by 2 bases; junction bases not matched to a gene: 6. CDR1 and CDR2 (germline): MNHEY, SVGEGT. The CDR3 contains 13 residues. DNA for the CDR3: TGTGCCAGCCAATACGCGGGGGCCTACGAGCAGTACGTC. Amino acids: CASQYAGAYEQYV.

The V call is TRBV7-2, the J call TRBJ2-5; 11 positions agree with TRBD2. V lost 1 base, J lost 5 bases, and 6 bases stayed unmatched. Germline-derived CDR1 and CDR2 are SGHTA and FQGNSA. This CDR3 spans 16 amino acids. The CDR3 DNA reads TGTGCCAGCAGCTTAGTTGTAGCGGGGGGGCGTGAGACCCAGTACTTC. The encoded protein is CASSLVVAGGRETQYF.

This chain links TRBV20-1 with TRBJ2-1; TRBD2 agrees at 7 bases. CDR3 length equals 14 residues. The V gene's germline CDR1 is DFQATT and CDR2 SNEGSKA (reference sequence). V was clipped by 4 bases and J by 0 bases; unmatched bases: 3. The CDR3, as DNA: TGCAGTGCTACAGCGGGGAGCTCCTACAATGAGCAGTTCTTC. Protein product: CSATAGSSYNEQFF.

This clonotype was seen only a few times. The chain joins TRBV7-3 to TRBJ2-1, with TRBD2 identical over 8 bases. Germline CDR1 is SGHTA and CDR2 is FQGTGA. The CDR3 sequence is 12 residues long. The junction had 3 bases not matched to a gene; V was cut back by 2 bases and J by 12 bases. The CDR3 spells CASSLSAGGQFF. The CDR3 nucleotides read TGTGCCAGCAGCTTATCGGCGGGAGGGCAGTTCTTC.

In its sample, this clonotype was seen a few times. The chain uses TRBV7-9 and TRBJ2-3; D is perhaps TRBD1 (5 bases). From germline, CDR1 is SEHNR and CDR2 FQNEAQ (reference sequence). CDR3 length: 14 residues. V lost 1 base, J lost 6 bases, and 11 bases lay in between. The chain's CDR3 is CASSLDRSGDTQYF. In DNA, the CDR3 is TGTGCCAGCAGCTTAGACAGGTCCGGGGATACGCAGTATTTT. The entire variable domain, with the rest obtained from reference TRBV7-9 and TRBJ2-3, is as follows: DTGVSQNPRHKITKRGQNVTFRCDPISEHNRLYWYRQTLGQGPEFLTYFQNEAQLEKSRLLSDRFSAERPKGSFSTLEIQRTEQGDSAMYLCASSLDRSGDTQYFGPGTRLTVL.

The gene calls are TRBV15 and TRBJ2-1; D gene unclear. Trimming took 5 bases from V and 0 from J, leaving 8 bases between them. The CDR3 sequence is 14 residues long. Germline V lookup: CDR1 LNHNV, CDR2 YYDKDF (reference sequence). The CDR3 loop is CATSRTDSYNEQFF. The CDR3 region has the DNA TGTGCCACCAGCCGGACGGACTCCTACAATGAGCAGTTCTTC.